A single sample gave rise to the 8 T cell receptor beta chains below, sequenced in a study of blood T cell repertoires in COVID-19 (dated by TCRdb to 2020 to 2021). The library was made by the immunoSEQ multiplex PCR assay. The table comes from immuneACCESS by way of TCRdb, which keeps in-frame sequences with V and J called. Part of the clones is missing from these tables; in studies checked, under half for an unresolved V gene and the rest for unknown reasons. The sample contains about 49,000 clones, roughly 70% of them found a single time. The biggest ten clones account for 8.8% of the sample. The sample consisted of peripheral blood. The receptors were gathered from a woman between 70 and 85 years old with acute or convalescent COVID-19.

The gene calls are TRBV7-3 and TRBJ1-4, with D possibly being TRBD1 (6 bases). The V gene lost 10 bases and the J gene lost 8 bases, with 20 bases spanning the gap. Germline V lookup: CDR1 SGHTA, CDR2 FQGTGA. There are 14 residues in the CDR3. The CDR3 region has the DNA TGTGCCAACGGACAGAGGGGGAGAAAAGAAAAACTGTTTTTT. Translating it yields CANGQRGRKEKLFF.

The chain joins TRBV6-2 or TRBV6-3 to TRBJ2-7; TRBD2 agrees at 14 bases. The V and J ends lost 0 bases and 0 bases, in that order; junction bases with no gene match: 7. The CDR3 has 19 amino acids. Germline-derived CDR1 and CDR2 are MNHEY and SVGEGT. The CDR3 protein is CASSYSTSGRVLSSYEQYF. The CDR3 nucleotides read TGTGCCAGCAGTTACTCGACTAGCGGGAGGGTACTGAGCTCCTACGAGCAGTACTTC.

The CDR3 DNA sequence: TGCGCCAGCTTTGCCGGGACTAATTACAATGAGCAGTTCTTC. Encoded protein: CASFAGTNYNEQFF. V and J are TRBV5-1 and TRBJ2-1; 7 positions agree with TRBD2. Germline V gene data show CDR1 as SGHRS and CDR2 as YFSETQ. The CDR3 covers 14 residues. Unmatched junction bases numbered 8, after V lost 7 bases and J lost 4 bases.

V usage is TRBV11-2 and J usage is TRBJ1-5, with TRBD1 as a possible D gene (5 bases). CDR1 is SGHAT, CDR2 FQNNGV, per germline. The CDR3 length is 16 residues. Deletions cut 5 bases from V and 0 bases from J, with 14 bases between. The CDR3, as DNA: TGTGCCAGCAGCCAAGGGGCCGGGTATAGCAATCAGCCCCAGCATTTT. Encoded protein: CASSQGAGYSNQPQHF.

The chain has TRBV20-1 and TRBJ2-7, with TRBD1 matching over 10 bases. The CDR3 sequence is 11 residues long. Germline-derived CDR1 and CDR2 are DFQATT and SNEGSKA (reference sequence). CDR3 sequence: CIRTGGNEQYF. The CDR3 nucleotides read TGCATTCGGACAGGGGGTAACGAGCAGTACTTC.

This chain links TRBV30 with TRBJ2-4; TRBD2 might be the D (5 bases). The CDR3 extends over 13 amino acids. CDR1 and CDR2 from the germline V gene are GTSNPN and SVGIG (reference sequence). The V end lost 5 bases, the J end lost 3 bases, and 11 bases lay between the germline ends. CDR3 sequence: CAWGSEGKNIQYF. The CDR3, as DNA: TGTGCCTGGGGCTCAGAGGGCAAAAACATTCAGTACTTC.

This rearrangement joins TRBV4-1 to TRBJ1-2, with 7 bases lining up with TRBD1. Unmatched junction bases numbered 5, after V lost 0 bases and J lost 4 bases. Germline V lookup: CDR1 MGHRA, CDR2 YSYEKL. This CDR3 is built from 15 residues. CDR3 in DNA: TGCGCCAGCAGCCAAGATCCGACAGGGAGCTATGGCTACACCTTC. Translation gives CASSQDPTGSYGYTF.

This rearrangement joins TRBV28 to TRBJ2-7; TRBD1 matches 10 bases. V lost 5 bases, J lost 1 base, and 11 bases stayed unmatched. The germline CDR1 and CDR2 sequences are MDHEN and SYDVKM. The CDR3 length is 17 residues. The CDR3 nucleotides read TGTGCCAGCAGTGGACAGGGGGGGGTCCTCTGGTCCTACGAGCAGTACTTC. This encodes CASSGQGGVLWSYEQYF.